These 24 T cell receptor beta chains were all obtained from the same sample, sequenced in a study of T cells after yellow fever vaccination. One entry per CDR3 protein results from TCRdb running MiXCR on the 5' RACE reads. The repertoire has 100,000 to 150,000 distinct CDR3 sequences, about 7.4% of them found once; the top ten carry 2% to 3%. This specimen consisted of CD4+ T cells sorted from PBMCs, obtained more than 8 days after the first yellow fever vaccination. These receptors all come from a man younger than 35 who received the YFV17D yellow fever vaccine.

This clonotype was recorded at least ten times. The J gene is TRBJ2-7, the V gene TRBV12-3 or TRBV12-4; D might be TRBD1 or TRBD2, each matching 6 bases. This CDR3 contains 15 residues. V was clipped by 8 bases and J by 0 bases, with 17 bases between them. As DNA, the CDR3 is TGTGCCAGCCGAATTGTAGCGGACAGCTCCTACGAGCAGTACTTC. Translated, it gives CASRIVADSSYEQYF.

This clonotype was recorded at least ten times. The chain couples TRBV27 to TRBJ2-3; D may be TRBD2 (6 bases). The CDR3 consists of 16 residues. V dropped 6 bases and J dropped 2 bases, with 18 bases sitting between them. Germline loops: CDR1 MNHEY, CDR2 SMNVEV (reference sequence). The CDR3 loop reads CASRPMRRGTTDTQYF. The CDR3 DNA follows: TGTGCCAGCAGACCCATGAGGCGGGGTACCACAGATACGCAGTATTTT.

This clonotype was seen ten or more times. V usage is TRBV20-1 and J usage is TRBJ2-5; 7 nucleotides line up with TRBD2. The CDR3 consists of 11 residues. CDR1 is DFQATT, CDR2 SNEGSKA, per germline (reference sequence). The CDR3, as DNA: TGCAGGGGGGGGTTCCAAGAGACCCAGTACTTC. It codes for CRGGFQETQYF.

This clonotype was seen repeatedly, ten times or more. The chain uses TRBV18 and TRBJ2-3; the D is unclear. Germline loops: CDR1 KGHSH, CDR2 LQKENI. The germline V and J ends were trimmed by 3 bases and 1 base, with 11 bases remaining between them. The CDR3 is made up of 15 amino acids. In nucleotides, the CDR3 is TGTGCCAGCTCACCGTATGAAAGGGGCACAGATACGCAGTATTTT. Translation: CASSPYERGTDTQYF.

This clonotype was found many times. The V call is TRBV7-2, the J call TRBJ2-2; 9 positions match TRBD1. Trimming removed 6 bases from V and 3 bases from J; junction bases left unmatched: 5. This CDR3 is 15 amino acids long. Per the germline V gene, CDR1 is SGHTA and CDR2 is FQGNSA. CDR3 coding DNA: TGTGCCAGCAGTCGGGACAGGGTTGACACCGGGGAGCTGTTTTTT. Amino acids: CASSRDRVDTGELFF.

This clonotype occurred many times. V is TRBV29-1 and J is TRBJ1-1; D uncertain. Between the trimmed V and J ends, which lost 4 bases and 5 bases, there was a span of 17 bases. The CDR3 length is 14 residues. Germline V gene lookup returns CDR1 SQVTM and CDR2 ANQGSEA. As DNA, the CDR3 is TGCAGCGTTGCGATAGGGCTGTCTAGAACTGAAGCTTTCTTT. This sequence encodes CSVAIGLSRTEAFF.

This clonotype was counted many times. The rearrangement joins TRBV5-1 to TRBJ2-1; D may correspond to TRBD1 or TRBD2 (5 bases each). From germline, CDR1 is SGHRS and CDR2 YFSETQ. This CDR3 comprises 14 residues. The germline V and J ends were trimmed by 5 bases and 6 bases, with 15 bases remaining between them. CDR3 amino acids: CASRGRPTSNEQFF. CDR3 bases: TGCGCCAGCAGGGGACGGCCTACCTCCAATGAGCAGTTCTTC.

This clonotype came up a few times. J is TRBJ2-3 and V is TRBV24-1, with 8 bases that match TRBD2. Germline CDR1 is KGHDR and CDR2 is SFDVKD. This CDR3 spans 15 amino acids. V lost 7 bases and J lost 5; bases outside the gene matches: 10. The CDR3 reads CATSVGRGAVDTQYF. CDR3 DNA: TGTGCCACCAGCGTCGGGCGGGGGGCGGTAGATACGCAGTATTTT.

This clonotype was seen at least ten times. J is TRBJ2-1 and V is TRBV5-5; TRBD1 agrees at 10 bases. The CDR3 runs 15 residues. CDR1 and CDR2 from the germline V gene are SGHKS and YYEKEE (reference sequence). Losses at the gene ends were 4 bases for V and 6 bases for J; bases not matched to a gene: 7. The CDR3 nucleotides are TGTGCCAGCAGCCCCGACAGGGGGCTGACCAATGAGCAGTTCTTC. It specifies CASSPDRGLTNEQFF. Together with reference TRBV5-5 and TRBJ2-1, the CDR3 gives the full variable domain: DAGVTQSPTHLIKTRGQQVTLRCSPISGHKSVSWYQQVLGQGPQFIFQYYEKEERGRGNFPDRFSARQFPNYSSELNVNALLLGDSALYLCASSPDRGLTNEQFFGPGTRLTVL.

This clonotype has at least ten counts. J is TRBJ2-5 and V is TRBV20-1; D remains ambiguous. Between the trimmed V and J ends, which lost 1 base and 3 bases, there was a span of 12 bases. CDR1 is DFQATT, CDR2 SNEGSKA, per germline (reference sequence). This CDR3 is built from 14 residues. CDR3 coding DNA: TGCAGTGCTAGAGGGTTATTGCGGAAAGAGACCCAGTACTTC. Amino acids: CSARGLLRKETQYF.

As for this clonotype: A much larger clone sits a single nucleotide away, making a read error possible. V and J are TRBV12-3 or TRBV12-4 and TRBJ1-1; D might be TRBD1 (5 bases). V lost 10 bases and J lost 1, with 10 bases in between. The CDR3 totals 12 residues. In nucleotides, the CDR3 is TGTGCCACCTCAAGGGGGAACACTGAAGCTTTCTTT. It yields the protein CATSRGNTEAFF.

This clonotype occurred many times. This chain connects TRBV27 to TRBJ1-1; TRBD1 matches at 8 bases. The CDR3 spans 13 residues. Germline CDR1 reads MNHEY; CDR2 reads SMNVEV (reference sequence). Germline trimming cut 7 bases from V and 7 bases from J; bases unmatched to any gene: 8. The CDR3 protein is CASTTWGTGEAFF. CDR3 nucleotide sequence: TGTGCCAGCACCACTTGGGGGACAGGTGAAGCTTTCTTT.

The chain carries TRBV20-1 and TRBJ2-5; no definite D call. Germline V gene lookup returns CDR1 DFQATT and CDR2 SNEGSKA (reference sequence). The CDR3 spans 11 residues. V dropped 0 bases and J dropped 5 bases, with 4 bases sitting between them. This chain's CDR3 is CSARDVETQYF. In DNA, the CDR3 is TGCAGTGCTAGAGATGTGGAGACCCAGTACTTC.

A few counts support this clonotype. The V and J genes are TRBV7-2 and TRBJ2-2, with 12 bases fitting TRBD2. CDR1 is SGHTA, CDR2 FQGNSA, per germline. After removal of 5 bases from V and 4 bases from J, the junction contained 5 bases not matched to a gene. The CDR3 has 16 residues. The CDR3 DNA reads TGTGCCAGCAGCCTCTGGACTAGCGGGGCCACCGGGGAGCTGTTTTTT. It yields the protein CASSLWTSGATGELFF.

Ten or more counts support this clonotype. The chain recombines TRBV15 with TRBJ2-5; 11 positions agree with TRBD1. Germline CDR1 and CDR2: LNHNV and YYDKDF (reference sequence). The CDR3 spans 15 residues. V lost 4 bases, J lost 4 bases, and 5 bases stayed unmatched. This CDR3 is CATSKRTGGAETQYF. As DNA, the CDR3 is TGTGCCACCAGCAAGAGGACAGGGGGCGCAGAGACCCAGTACTTC.

At least ten counts were recorded for this clonotype. J is TRBJ2-5 and V is TRBV4-1; D gene unclear. CDR1 is MGHRA and CDR2 is YSYEKL in the germline V gene. This CDR3 has 14 residues. V dropped 1 base and J dropped 2 bases, with 8 bases sitting between them. CDR3 coding DNA: TGCGCCAGCAGCCAAGTATGGGGACAAGAGACCCAGTACTTC. Translated: CASSQVWGQETQYF.

There are many counts of this clonotype. The J gene is TRBJ1-2, the V gene TRBV29-1; D call uncertain. V dropped 3 bases and J dropped 0 bases, with 8 bases sitting between them. The CDR3 covers 13 residues. CDR1 SQVTM and CDR2 ANQGSEA come from the germline V gene. The CDR3 sequence is CSVDDTTNYGYTF. Written as DNA, the CDR3 is TGCAGCGTTGACGACACTACTAACTATGGCTACACCTTC.

This clonotype came up many times. The genes are TRBV4-1 and TRBJ2-3; D tentatively reads TRBD1 or TRBD2 (6 bases each). Trimming removed 4 bases from V and 2 bases from J, with 16 bases in between. The CDR3 is 16 residues long. Per the germline V gene, CDR1 is MGHRA and CDR2 is YSYEKL. CDR3 in amino acids: CASSLIGGPYTDTQYF. Here the CDR3 DNA reads TGCGCCAGCAGCCTAATAGGGGGGCCCTACACAGATACGCAGTATTTT.

V gene TRBV30 combines with J gene TRBJ2-5; D is undetermined. This CDR3 contains 13 residues. The V end lost 5 bases, the J end lost 2 bases, and 12 bases lay between the germline ends. The germline V gene has CDR1 GTSNPN and CDR2 SVGIG (reference sequence). The CDR3 sequence is CAWCGVEQETQYF. The CDR3, as DNA: TGTGCCTGGTGTGGTGTGGAACAAGAGACCCAGTACTTC.

This clonotype was counted many times. This chain uses TRBV7-2 with TRBJ2-1; no clear D gene. Germline V gene data show CDR1 as SGHTA and CDR2 as FQGNSA. The CDR3 consists of 14 residues. V was clipped by 1 base and J by 8 bases, with 12 bases between them. The CDR3 is CASSLVAAADEQFF. In DNA, the CDR3 is TGTGCCAGCAGCTTAGTTGCGGCAGCCGATGAGCAGTTCTTC.

This sequence joins TRBV10-3 and TRBJ2-1, with a weak D call TRBD1 (5 bases). CDR3 size: 17 residues. The V gene's germline CDR1 is ENHRY and CDR2 SYGVKD. Trimming cost V 8 bases and J 0 bases, with 20 bases left between them. The CDR3 DNA reads as TGTGCCATCGGGGTTGCAGGGAAGGGCAGCTCCTACAATGAGCAGTTCTTC. As protein: CAIGVAGKGSSYNEQFF.

Many counts were recorded for this clonotype. The chain couples TRBV12-3 or TRBV12-4 to TRBJ2-5; weak D call: TRBD2 (6 bases). Trimming removed 7 bases from V and 2 bases from J, with 11 bases in between. The length of the CDR3 is 13 residues. In DNA form, the CDR3 reads TGTGCCAGCACCCTCCGGGGGCAAGAGACCCAGTACTTC. This sequence encodes CASTLRGQETQYF.

This clonotype has ten or more counts. The rearrangement uses TRBV20-1 and TRBJ2-6, with D hard to call. From germline, CDR1 is DFQATT and CDR2 SNEGSKA (reference sequence). V shed 3 bases and J shed 0 bases, with 9 bases lying between them. This CDR3 is 15 amino acids long. CDR3 protein: CSASHVLSGANVLTF. CDR3 sequence (DNA): TGCAGTGCTAGCCATGTACTCTCTGGGGCCAACGTCCTGACTTTC.

J is TRBJ2-4 and V is TRBV4-2; 9 nucleotides align to TRBD2. Germline CDR1 is LGHNA and CDR2 is YNFKEQ. J was trimmed by 10 bases and V by 1 base; bases with no gene match: 11. The CDR3 runs 16 residues. The CDR3 nucleotides read TGTGCCAGCAGCCAAGTCTCAGCCCAGCGGGGGGTGATTCAGTACTTC. Its translation: CASSQVSAQRGVIQYF.